The 14 T cell receptor beta chains presented below share a single source sample, sequenced in a study of post-analysis software for immune sequencing data. Unique molecular identifiers were present in the TCR beta cDNA libraries. TCRdb re-analysed the PCR reads in MiXCR, keeping a single row per CDR3 protein. The table lists 600,000 to 750,000 distinct CDR3 sequences, 55% to 70% of them singletons. Findings and caveats of the study: About 5 TRBV segments, including TRBV5-6, TRBV5-1 and TRBV20-1, were more frequent in patients than controls.

The antigens these receptors bind are not known. The specimen was blood. The source of these receptors is a girl aged 2-15 years with multiple sclerosis.

This clonotype occurred a few times. The V and J genes are TRBV6-4 and TRBJ1-1, with a tentative D call TRBD1 (5 bases). Trimming took 6 bases from V and 3 from J, leaving 20 bases between them. The CDR3 contains 16 residues. Germline V gene data show CDR1 as MRHNA and CDR2 as SNTAGT. The CDR3 protein is CASRATRENDHTEAFF. The CDR3 nucleotides are TGTGCCAGCAGAGCAACCAGGGAGAACGATCACACTGAAGCTTTCTTT.

The chain employs TRBV7-2 and TRBJ1-6; D is unresolved. This CDR3 comprises 14 residues. V lost 5 bases, J lost 8 bases, and 13 bases lay in between. In germline, CDR1 is SGHTA, CDR2 FQGNSA. CDR3 sequence reads: CASSQAPRDSPLHF. CDR3 coding DNA: TGTGCCAGCAGCCAGGCTCCAAGGGATTCACCCCTCCACTTT. Looking up the rest from reference TRBV7-2 and TRBJ1-6 gives the full variable domain: GAGVSQSPSNKVTEKGKDVELRCDPISGHTALYWYRQSLGQGLEFLIYFQGNSAPDKSGLPSDRFSAERTGGSVSTLTIQRTQQEDSAVYLCASSQAPRDSPLHFGNGTRLTVT.

The chain employs TRBV18 and TRBJ2-1; 7 bases agree with TRBD2. Looked up from germline, CDR1 is KGHSH and CDR2 is LQKENI. Unmatched junction bases numbered 12, after V lost 1 base and J lost 9 bases. The CDR3 runs to 16 residues. The CDR3 DNA reads TGTGCCAGCTCACCACTCGGACTAGGGTGGCCCTCTGAGCAGTTCTTC. Its translation is CASSPLGLGWPSEQFF.

This clonotype was seen a few times. The chain couples TRBV12-3 or TRBV12-4 to TRBJ2-1; 11 nucleotides agree with TRBD2. V gave up 7 bases and J gave up 5 bases; unmatched junction bases: 10. CDR3 length: 16 amino acids. The DNA for the CDR3 is TGTGCCAGCATCCGGGGGGGACTAGCGGATAACAATGAGCAGTTCTTC. Translating it yields CASIRGGLADNNEQFF.

The chain joins TRBV5-1 to TRBJ2-3, with TRBD2 matching 7 bases. V shed 4 bases and J 0 bases; nucleotides not matched to a gene: 5. Looked up from germline, CDR1 is SGHRS and CDR2 is YFSETQ. The CDR3 is 15 amino acids. CDR3 nucleotide sequence: TGCGCCAGCAGCCGAGCGGGGTTCAGCACAGATACGCAGTATTTT. This sequence encodes CASSRAGFSTDTQYF.

The gene calls are TRBV6-5 and TRBJ1-2, with 10 bases aligning to TRBD1. The J segment lost 4 bases and the V segment lost 8 bases, leaving 10 bases of the junction unmatched. This CDR3 contains 15 residues. Germline assignment: CDR1 MNHEY and CDR2 SVGAGI. CDR3 loop: CASREGTGAGYGYTF. The CDR3 nucleotides read TGTGCCAGCCGGGAGGGGACAGGGGCTGGCTATGGCTACACCTTC.

The V call is TRBV6-2 or TRBV6-3, the J call TRBJ2-1; TRBD2 aligns across 9 bases. The CDR3 covers 16 residues. Germline CDR1 MNHEY, CDR2 SVGEGT. Trimming took 6 bases from V and 4 from J; bases not matched to a gene: 10. CDR3 bases: TGTGCCAGCAGCCCGGTAGCGGGGGCCCCGTACAATGAGCAGTTCTTC. This translates into CASSPVAGAPYNEQFF.

This chain uses TRBV10-2 with TRBJ2-6, with D unclear. The V gene lost 6 bases and the J gene lost 0 bases, with 9 bases spanning the gap. The CDR3 extends over 15 amino acids. Germline CDR1 is WSHSY and CDR2 is SAAADI. The CDR3 reads CASRVDGSGANVLTF. In DNA, the CDR3 is TGCGCCAGCAGAGTAGATGGCTCTGGGGCCAACGTCCTGACTTTC.

J is TRBJ2-1 and V is TRBV29-1; D is unclear. The CDR3 length is 12 residues. The V gene lost 8 bases and the J gene lost 5 bases, with 13 bases spanning the gap. Per the germline V gene, CDR1 is SQVTM and CDR2 is ANQGSEA. The chain's CDR3 is CSLPASHNEQFF. In nucleotides, the CDR3 is TGCAGCCTACCGGCTAGTCACAATGAGCAGTTCTTC.

The J gene is TRBJ2-1, the V gene TRBV20-1, with D perhaps being TRBD1 or TRBD2 (6 bases each). There are 13 residues in the CDR3. Germline lookup yields CDR1 DFQATT and CDR2 SNEGSKA (reference sequence). V lost 5 bases and J 5 bases, leaving 13 bases between the germline ends. The CDR3 bases are TGCAGTGCTCCCGAGGGGGGAGACAATGAGCAGTTCTTC. Residues: CSAPEGGDNEQFF.

This chain links TRBV4-2 with TRBJ1-1, with TRBD1 identical over 11 bases. V shed 1 base, J shed 5 bases, and the junction held 6 bases outside the gene matches. There are 16 residues in the CDR3. Looked up from germline, CDR1 is LGHNA and CDR2 is YNFKEQ. The CDR3 nucleotides are TGTGCCAGCAGCCAAGGTAGGACAGGGGGCAAGACTGAAGCTTTCTTT. Amino acids: CASSQGRTGGKTEAFF.

The rearrangement uses TRBV6-2 or TRBV6-3 and TRBJ1-1; 10 bases map to TRBD1. CDR1 MNHEY and CDR2 SVGEGT come from the germline V gene. The V gene end was trimmed by 7 bases and the J gene end by 5 bases; junction bases not matched to a gene: 16. The length of the CDR3 is 17 residues. CDR3: CASTLRDRGLERTEAFF. The CDR3, as DNA: TGTGCCAGCACGCTAAGGGACAGGGGATTGGAGAGGACTGAAGCTTTCTTT.

The chain uses TRBV20-1 and TRBJ1-5; TRBD1 matches at 9 bases. V was pared by 5 bases and J by 6 bases, with 11 bases of the junction left unmatched. CDR3 length: 15 amino acids. Germline CDR1 and CDR2: DFQATT and SNEGSKA (reference sequence). CDR3 sequence: CSAATGTGTGQPQHF. The CDR3 DNA reads TGCAGTGCTGCAACCGGGACAGGGACTGGTCAGCCCCAGCATTTT.

The chain couples TRBV4-1 to TRBJ2-3; D gene unclear. CDR3 length: 13 amino acids. V lost 1 base and J 4 bases, leaving 6 bases between the germline ends. Germline V gives CDR1 MGHRA, CDR2 YSYEKL. CDR3 sequence: CASSQGRADTQYF. The CDR3 DNA follows: TGCGCCAGCAGCCAAGGTAGGGCAGATACGCAGTATTTT.